This T cell receptor beta chain was captured by sequencing in a study of shared clonotypes between healthy human individuals (TCRdb year 2020). A note on the overall study: Three men and two women, aged 18 to 49 years, made up the cohort. For each donor, CD4 naive and CD4 memory were each run on three plates, CD8 naive on two plates, and CD8 memory on one plate. Different laboratories and diverse techniques were used to prepare libraries and sequence TCR repertoires, to increase sequencing depth and limit assay-specific biases. Leukapheresis yielded between about 0.94 and 8.9 billion PBMCs per donor. The study deeply sequenced blood TCR repertoires of 5 or 6 healthy adults to estimate repertoire size and the extent of clonotype sharing between individuals. Overall study results and their limits: Compared with non-shared clonotypes, the clonotypes found in all four sorted-subset donors had higher generation probabilities. The genetic and exposure-history diversity represented was limited by the small number of donors. Based on pairwise subsampling, the degree of clonotype sharing among donors was expected to be affected by sequencing depth. Sampling was restricted to blood, and TCR repertoires in tissue are likely to differ from TCR repertoires in blood. Even with the large sequencing depth, rarefaction of the sorted-subset datasets indicated that sequencing was incomplete. Estimated clonotype richness was generally larger for naive than for memory subsets. Across a few donors, approximately 5% of naive CD4, approximately 3.6% of naive CD8, 2.3% of memory CD4, and around 0.4% of memory CD8 clonotypes were shared.

Reading the germline V gene (reference sequence) gives CDR1 MNHNY and CDR2 SVGAGI. Inclusive of the bounding cysteine and phenylalanine, the CDR3 is 15 residues long. The DNA shown is the 45-base CDR3, in frame from base 1. Unmatched junction bases come to 9, with V trimmed by 7 bases and J by 5 bases. Healthy HIV-negative adults with no recently reported acute infections or vaccinations were included as donors. Only Caucasian adults living in Nashville, Tennessee, USA were represented among the donors. Magnetic negative selection was used to enrich CD4+ T cells, after which naive cells were positively selected on CD45RA and the negative fraction became the memory subset. Blood was obtained by leukapheresis, after which PBMCs were separated by Ficoll-Histopaque density gradient centrifugation and cryopreserved in liquid nitrogen vapor phase. Purity and quantity of every magnetically sorted T cell population were checked by analytical flow cytometry. From each sorted fraction, genomic DNA was isolated and quantified by UV absorbance on a Nanodrop 2000c.

Using the deep immunoSEQ assay, multiplex PCR amplified TCR CDR3 regions from genomic DNA. Genomic DNA extracted from each cell subset was distributed evenly over all wells of several immunoSEQ 96-well plates, and each plate served as one replicate. For sorted subsets, roughly 190 ng of genomic DNA, equivalent to around 31,000 T cell genomes, went into each replicate PCR. Purified libraries were quantified with a Qubit 3.0 fluorometer, sized on a Bioanalyzer 2100, and re-quantified with the KAPA Library Quantification kit. Every immunoSEQ 96-well plate was sequenced on a separate single-read 150-cycle Illumina NextSeq 550 flow cell. Per the original workflow: The immunoSEQ output contained only junctional sequences without quality scores, so filtering could not match that applied to full-length reads. Sequences were annotated with PyIR, a Python wrapper for IgBLAST v1.9, using IMGT germline references to assign V/J genes and CDR3. Reads were filtered out if the reads had weak V/J assignments (E-value above 1e-6), no CDR3, stop codons, out-of-frame junctions, or ambiguous translated residues. A V3J clonotype was defined by an identical inferred V gene, J gene, and CDR3 amino acid sequence. The percentage overlap between two repertoires was calculated by dividing the number of shared unique clonotypes by the size of the smaller repertoire. RTK rarefaction, the Chao1 estimator, and Recon v2.1 estimates of unobserved clonotypes were used to assess repertoire richness. Generation probabilities for all TCRbeta clonotypes obtained by the gDNA method from a few donors were computed using OLGA. Drawn from immuneACCESS, this table holds only the in-frame rearrangements with V and J called that TCRdb kept. Clones are partly lost; checked studies trace under half to an unresolved V gene and leave the rest unexplained. That table furnishes V, J and clone size, whereas the DNA furnished D and trimming. The sample table lists some 2,100,000 clones, approximately 94% of them with a count of one. Roughly 0.13% of the sample belongs to the ten largest clones.

Notes on this clone: Its antigen is unknown. The record has no base qualities; no much larger clone is one base away.

Sequencing was carried out using naive CD4+ T cells sorted from blood. The cell subset or site label corresponds to: CD45RA+ positively selected. The chain links TRBV6-6 with TRBJ1-2; TRBD1 fits 11 bases in the junction. This sequence was found in a man aged 18 to 29 in good health. The CDR3 has the sequence CASTPGTGGRYGYTF. The sequenced DNA: TGTGCCAGCACACCAGGGACAGGGGGAAGGTATGGCTACACCTTC.